The rows below give T cell receptor beta chains drawn from one sample of a study of CD8 T cells in Susac syndrome. TCRdb ran MiXCR on the immunoSEQ multiplex PCR reads and lists one entry per CDR3 protein. The sample has roughly 150,000 distinct CDR3 sequences, roughly 95% seen once. Sequencing was performed on CD4+ T cells from PBMCs. The receptors were gathered from a human donor with Susac syndrome. CDR3s include the opening cysteine and the closing phenylalanine or tryptophan. Fields, in order: J gene, clone size, V gene, D gene, CDR3 protein, CDR3 DNA. The D gene is left open where the match is weak. Clone size, where shown, is once, few, many, or a class for clones that have expanded.

TRBJ2-5	few	TRBV20-1	TRBD2	CSARGGGTQYF	TGCAGTGCTAGAGGCGGGGGGACCCAGTACTTC
TRBJ1-2	.	TRBV6-1	.	CASSEAAKGYGYTF	TGTGCCAGCAGTGAAGCCGCCAAGGGGTATGGCTACACCTTC
TRBJ2-5	.	TRBV12-3/TRBV12-4	TRBD2	CASLGRGGQTQYF	TGTGCCAGCCTTGGACGGGGGGGGCAGACCCAGTACTTC
TRBJ1-1	once	TRBV4-2	.	CASSQDQGALNGAFF	TGTGCCAGCAGCCAAGATCAAGGGGCTCTGAATGGAGCTTTCTTT
TRBJ2-3	.	TRBV9	.	CASSYTLSTDTQYF	TGTGCCAGCAGCTACACACTTAGCACAGATACGCAGTATTTT
TRBJ1-2	.	TRBV14	.	CASSQLGPGYGYTF	TGTGCCAGCAGCCAATTGGGGCCGGGATATGGCTACACCTTC
TRBJ1-4	.	TRBV7-2	.	CASSLGRVGKLFF	TGTGCCAGCAGCTTAGGCAGGGTTGGAAAACTGTTTTTT
TRBJ1-1	.	TRBV14	.	CASSQQGGTEAFF	TGTGCCAGCAGCCAACAGGGCGGCACTGAAGCTTTCTTT
TRBJ2-2	.	TRBV7-6	.	CASSSPLVALNTGELFF	TGTGCCAGCAGCTCCCCTTTGGTAGCGCTGAACACCGGGGAGCTGTTTTTT
TRBJ1-1	.	TRBV20-1	.	CSAIKGTEAFF	TGCAGTGCTATCAAAGGAACTGAAGCTTTCTTT
TRBJ2-2	once	TRBV4-3	TRBD1	CASSQEGTGVTGELFF	TGCGCCAGCAGCCAAGAAGGGACAGGCGTCACCGGGGAGCTGTTTTTT
TRBJ2-5	.	TRBV9	.	CASSEGNWETQYF	TGTGCCAGCAGCGAGGGCAATTGGGAGACCCAGTACTTC
TRBJ2-1	.	TRBV9	TRBD2	CASSFGLANYNEQFF	TGTGCCAGCAGCTTCGGACTAGCGAATTACAATGAGCAGTTCTTC
TRBJ2-5	.	TRBV2	TRBD1	CASSLRDREGETQYF	TGTGCCAGCAGTCTCCGGGACAGGGAAGGAGAGACCCAGTACTTC
TRBJ2-1	.	TRBV19	.	CASSREGPGTSEQFF	TGTGCCAGTAGTCGGGAAGGGCCTGGGACTTCTGAGCAGTTCTTC
TRBJ1-6	.	TRBV10-3	.	CAISVQGGNSPLHF	TGTGCCATCAGTGTTCAGGGCGGTAATTCACCCCTCCACTTT
TRBJ2-1	once	TRBV29-1	.	CSVVSSYNEQFF	TGCAGCGTTGTTAGCTCCTACAATGAGCAGTTCTTC
TRBJ1-6	.	TRBV9	.	CASSVAASSYNSPLHF	TGTGCCAGCAGCGTAGCGGCGAGCTCCTATAATTCACCCCTCCACTTT
TRBJ1-1	.	TRBV29-1	.	CSVLSGTEAFF	TGCAGCGTTTTATCAGGGACTGAAGCTTTCTTT
TRBJ2-5	.	TRBV20-1	.	CSARTPGPQETQYF	TGCAGTGCCAGAACTCCTGGACCTCAAGAGACCCAGTACTTC
TRBJ2-6	.	TRBV19	.	CASSLAVSGANVLTF	TGTGCCAGTTCACTGGCGGTTTCTGGGGCCAACGTCCTGACTTTC
TRBJ1-1	.	TRBV19	.	CASSPRTGEAFF	TGTGCCAGTAGCCCTCGGACCGGGGAAGCTTTCTTT
TRBJ1-1	.	TRBV18	.	CASSGQSNTEAFF	TGTGCCAGCTCCGGGCAGTCTAACACTGAAGCTTTCTTT